These 25 T cell receptor beta chains came from one sample sequenced in a study of cytomegalovirus exposure and HLA in healthy donors. 60 Vbeta and 13 Jbeta primers were used in PCR. Produced via immunoSEQ multiplex PCR; TCRdb's table is partial and in-frame only. The sample lists about 86,000 clones, about 70% occurring once. The sample consisted of PBMCs. The receptors were sampled from a woman in her forties or fifties in good health and CMV-seropositive.

The rearrangement links TRBV6-1 to TRBJ1-2, with D perhaps TRBD1 (6 bases). CDR3 length: 14 amino acids. V was cut by 6 bases and J by 4 bases, with 15 bases left in between. The germline V gene encodes CDR1 MNHNS and CDR2 SASEGT. CDR3 nucleotide sequence: TGTGCCAGCAGAGGGGGGGGATTCCTCTATGGCTACACCTTC. This gives the protein CASRGGGFLYGYTF.

Only a few counts were recorded for this clone. This chain joins TRBV5-5 and TRBJ1-5; 7 bases fit TRBD1. The CDR3 is 15 residues long. From germline, CDR1 is SGHKS and CDR2 YYEKEE (reference sequence). Trimming cost V 4 bases and J 5 bases; bases outside gene matches: 9. The chain's CDR3 is CASSRGDSNYQPQHF. The CDR3 coding sequence is TGTGCCAGCAGCCGAGGGGACAGTAATTATCAGCCCCAGCATTTT.

This clone showed up just a few times. J is TRBJ2-4 and V is TRBV6-1; 7 bases map to TRBD1. Germline CDR1 MNHNS, CDR2 SASEGT. Trimming took 3 bases from V and 0 from J; bases not matched to a gene: 14. The CDR3 length is 19 residues. CDR3 protein: CASSDYRGSGILAKNIQYF. CDR3 coding DNA: TGTGCCAGCAGTGACTACAGGGGCTCCGGAATTCTAGCCAAAAACATTCAGTACTTC.

V is TRBV6-5 and J is TRBJ1-5; possibly TRBD1 for D (5 bases). V was trimmed by 5 bases and J by 3 bases, leaving 11 bases between them. This CDR3 comprises 14 residues. Germline V gene sequence: CDR1 MNHEY, CDR2 SVGAGI. As DNA, the CDR3 is TGTGCCAGCAGTCCCCGGGGGTACAATCAGCCCCAGCATTTT. Translated, it gives CASSPRGYNQPQHF.

This clone was observed a handful of times. The chain is built from TRBV11-3 and TRBJ2-5; 8 bases fit TRBD2. Germline V gene lookup returns CDR1 SGHNT and CDR2 YENEEA. After removal of 6 bases from V and 1 base from J, the junction contained 4 bases not matched to a gene. This CDR3 region has 14 residues. The CDR3 region has the DNA TGTGCCAGCAGTCCACTAGCGGTCCAAGAGACCCAGTACTTC. This codes for CASSPLAVQETQYF.

This clone was detected once. This sequence joins TRBV2 and TRBJ1-1; D not resolved. The germline V gene has CDR1 SNHLY and CDR2 FYNNEI. Trimming cost V 0 bases and J 11 bases, with 16 bases left between them. This CDR3 comprises 14 residues. CDR3 DNA sequence: TGTGCCAGCAGTGAAGCGTTGAGGGCGAGTGAGGCTTTCTTT. Translating it yields CASSEALRASEAFF.

The CDR3 is CASRETSGSRYEQYF. CDR3 nucleotides: TGTGCCAGCAGGGAGACTAGCGGGAGTAGGTACGAGCAGTACTTC. The J gene is TRBJ2-7, the V gene TRBV2; 12 bases fit TRBD2. This CDR3 has 15 amino acids. The V and J ends lost 6 bases and 4 bases, in that order; junction bases with no gene match: 7. Germline values: CDR1 SNHLY, CDR2 FYNNEI.

The chain couples TRBV5-1 to TRBJ1-2; 10 bases map to TRBD1. This CDR3 has 14 amino acids. Germline V gives CDR1 SGHRS, CDR2 YFSETQ. V lost 4 bases, J lost 2 bases, and 2 bases stayed unmatched. The CDR3 spells CASSKGQGNYGYTF. CDR3 nucleotides: TGCGCCAGCAGCAAGGGACAGGGGAACTATGGCTACACCTTC.

This chain uses TRBV5-1 with TRBJ2-2; possible D gene TRBD1, 6 bases. Trimming cost V 1 base and J 4 bases, with 14 bases left between them. CDR3 length: 16 residues. Germline CDR1 SGHRS, CDR2 YFSETQ. CDR3 bases: TGCGCCAGCAGCTTGCCAGGGGCGGTTAGCACCGGGGAGCTGTTTTTT. This sequence encodes CASSLPGAVSTGELFF.

This rearrangement joins TRBV9 to TRBJ1-5, with 7 bases lining up with TRBD1. The J segment lost 4 bases and the V segment lost 3 bases, leaving 7 bases of the junction unmatched. Germline CDR1 reads SGDLS; CDR2 reads YYNGEE. The CDR3 is 15 amino acids. CDR3 in amino acids: CASSEGAGANQPQHF. CDR3 nucleotide sequence: TGTGCCAGCAGCGAGGGGGCAGGGGCGAATCAGCCCCAGCATTTT. The complete variable domain, with remaining parts taken from reference TRBV9 and TRBJ1-5, reads DSGVTQTPKHLITATGQRVTLRCSPRSGDLSVYWYQQSLDQGLQFLIQYYNGEERAKGNILERFSAQQFPDLHSELNLSSLELGDSALYFCASSEGAGANQPQHFGDGTRLSIL.

The chain couples TRBV19 to TRBJ2-5; 11 bases line up with TRBD1. The ends lost 5 bases at V and 4 bases at J; junction bases unmatched: 9. Germline values: CDR1 LNHDA, CDR2 SQIVND (reference sequence). This CDR3 is built from 16 residues. This CDR3 reads CASSPNVGTGGETQYF. The CDR3 coding sequence is TGTGCCAGTAGTCCCAATGTCGGGACAGGGGGAGAGACCCAGTACTTC. The complete variable domain, with remaining parts taken from reference TRBV19 and TRBJ2-5, reads DGGITQSPKYLFRKEGQNVTLSCEQNLNHDAMYWYRQDPGQGLRLIYYSQIVNDFQKGDIAEGYSVSREKKESFPLTVTSAQKNPTAFYLCASSPNVGTGGETQYFGPGTRLLVL.

This clone has a single count. The V gene is TRBV10-2, the J gene TRBJ1-5; 8 nucleotides line up with TRBD1. Germline CDR1 is WSHSY and CDR2 is SAAADI. The CDR3 contains 12 residues. V gave up 11 bases and J gave up 7 bases; unmatched junction bases: 7. The CDR3 here is CAGGQGRQPQHF. CDR3 in DNA: TGCGCCGGCGGACAGGGCAGGCAGCCCCAGCATTTT.

This clone was observed a handful of times. The V and J genes are TRBV15 and TRBJ1-1; D call uncertain. The germline V and J ends were trimmed by 0 bases and 3 bases, with 5 bases remaining between them. The CDR3 is made up of 13 amino acids. Germline V gene sequence: CDR1 LNHNV, CDR2 YYDKDF (reference sequence). DNA for the CDR3: TGTGCCACCAGCAGAGATCGGGACACTGAAGCTTTCTTT. This sequence encodes CATSRDRDTEAFF.

V and J are TRBV6-1 and TRBJ1-2; no clear D. Germline CDR1 MNHNS, CDR2 SASEGT. V was trimmed by 7 bases and J by 1 base, leaving 13 bases between them. The CDR3 length is 14 residues. The CDR3 sequence: CASIPTGSNYGYTF. Here the CDR3 DNA reads TGTGCCAGCATTCCCACCGGGAGTAACTATGGCTACACCTTC.

A remark on this clone: Additional DNA sequences in this sample encode the identical CDR3. In nucleotides, the CDR3 is TGTGCCAGCAGGTGGGAGGCGGGAAATCAGCCCCAGCATTTT. Protein product: CASRWEAGNQPQHF. The chain joins TRBV6-1 to TRBJ1-5, with D hard to call. Germline CDR1 reads MNHNS; CDR2 reads SASEGT. The CDR3 is 14 residues long. Trimming pared 6 bases from V and 4 bases from J, leaving 13 bases between.

The chain employs TRBV19 and TRBJ2-1, with D possibly being TRBD1 (7 bases). The CDR3 length is 14 residues. The germline V gene encodes CDR1 LNHDA and CDR2 SQIVND (reference sequence). Trimming took off 7 bases at V and 9 bases at J, with 19 bases between the two ends. CDR3 sequence reads: CASNPGGLWGEQFF. The CDR3, as DNA: TGTGCCAGTAACCCAGGGGGGTTATGGGGTGAGCAGTTCTTC.

The rearrangement links TRBV7-3 to TRBJ2-2, with D perhaps matching TRBD2 (5 bases). CDR3 length equals 15 residues. With 0 bases removed from V and 3 bases from J, the gap between germline ends came to 8 bases. Looked up from germline, CDR1 is SGHTA and CDR2 is FQGTGA. The CDR3 nucleotides are TGTGCCAGCAGCTTAACGGGAGCCGACACCGGGGAGCTGTTTTTT. Its translation: CASSLTGADTGELFF.

Here the CDR3 reads CASTIEGNEQFF. CDR3 nucleotides: TGCGCCAGCACAATCGAGGGAAATGAGCAGTTCTTC. This chain joins TRBV10-2 and TRBJ2-1; TRBD2 might be the D (5 bases). CDR1 is WSHSY, CDR2 SAAADI, per germline. V lost 7 bases, J lost 7 bases, and 11 bases lay in between. CDR3 length: 12 amino acids.

A word on this clone: The sample carries other DNA sequences with the same CDR3. The CDR3 nucleotides read TGTGCCATCAGTGCAAACACCGGGGAGCTGTTTTTT. Translated, it gives CAISANTGELFF. This sequence joins TRBV10-3 and TRBJ2-2; D gene uncertain. Germline V gene data show CDR1 as ENHRY and CDR2 as SYGVKD. The CDR3 extends over 12 amino acids. The germline V and J ends were trimmed by 4 bases and 2 bases, with 2 bases remaining between them.

The chain employs TRBV10-3 and TRBJ1-5; 7 bases are shared with TRBD1. The CDR3 has 13 residues. The junction had 2 bases not matched to a gene; V was cut back by 3 bases and J by 6 bases. From germline, CDR1 is ENHRY and CDR2 SYGVKD. The CDR3 loop reads CAISDEGAQPQHF. DNA of the CDR3: TGTGCCATCAGTGATGAGGGGGCTCAGCCCCAGCATTTT.

Only one count was recorded for this clone. The CDR3 end shows no conserved phenylalanine or tryptophan, and so a read error is likely. J is TRBJ1-1 and V is TRBV5-6; D is unresolved. V lost 4 bases and J 0 bases, leaving 13 bases between the germline ends. Germline assignment: CDR1 SGHDT and CDR2 YYEEEE. The CDR3 spans 15 residues. This CDR3 reads CASSDLLEVNTEAFL. DNA of the CDR3: TGTGCCAGCAGCGACCTCTTGGAGGTGAACACTGAAGCTTTCCTT.

This CDR3 is CAWNPSTDTQYF. The CDR3 nucleotides are TGTGCCTGGAATCCAAGCACAGATACGCAGTATTTT. The rearrangement uses TRBV30 and TRBJ2-3; the D is unclear. The V and J ends lost 4 bases and 0 bases respectively, with 5 bases between them. Germline CDR1 and CDR2: GTSNPN and SVGIG (reference sequence). The CDR3 consists of 12 residues.

This rearrangement joins TRBV2 to TRBJ1-1; D might be TRBD1 (5 bases). This CDR3 contains 15 residues. CDR1 is SNHLY, CDR2 FYNNEI, per germline. Trimming removed 8 bases at V and 5 bases at J, with 21 bases between. The DNA of the CDR3 is TGTGCCAGCGCCCCCAGTCGGTCGGGGGGGACTGAAGCTTTCTTT. Translation gives CASAPSRSGGTEAFF.

The chain uses TRBV10-3 and TRBJ2-7; possibly TRBD1 for D (5 bases). Germline V gives CDR1 ENHRY, CDR2 SYGVKD. The CDR3 runs to 13 residues. V was shortened by 7 bases and J by 7 bases, with 17 bases between the two germline ends. The CDR3 DNA reads as TGTGCCATCACCGAAACAGGTGGTCGAGAGCAGTACTTC. Translation gives CAITETGGREQYF.

This clone was seen more than once but under ten times. The rearrangement uses TRBV5-1 and TRBJ2-6; no clear D. The CDR3 spans 18 residues. The V end lost 0 bases, the J end lost 0 bases, and 13 bases lay between the germline ends. CDR1 is SGHRS, CDR2 YFSETQ, per germline. The CDR3 reads CASSLDPLGSSGANVLTF. CDR3 DNA: TGCGCCAGCAGCTTGGATCCTCTTGGCAGCTCTGGGGCCAACGTCCTGACTTTC.